Described below is a single T cell receptor (beta chain) sequence and its context. This receptor's antigen is unknown. No base quality values were provided; no much bigger clone lies one nucleotide off. Exclusion was applied to patients with uncontrolled infections, other autoimmune diseases, pregnancy or lactation. Clinical symptoms, serum thyroxine and TRAb, thyroid ultrasound, and orbital computed tomography formed the basis for the diagnoses. Total RNA was extracted with Trizol reagent, and quality was checked on an Agilent 2100 Bioanalyzer. Amplification of TCR beta CDR3 regions was carried out from RNA transcripts. For the first round of RT-PCR on the TCR CDR3, the HTBI primer set was used together with the Qiagen OneStep RT-PCR kit. The libraries were constructed in a second round of multiplex PCR and then size-selected and purified. The libraries were sequenced on an Illumina HiSeq2000 using paired-end 100 bp reads. As for the authors' bioinformatics: SOAPnuke was used to process the raw data, with reads discarded if the reads contained adapters or uncalled bases, had a mean Phred below 15, or lacked an exact constant-primer or identifier match. High-quality paired reads were merged using COPE v1.2.5, and each unique nucleotide sequence was defined as a clonotype. Clonotypes were aligned to IMGT TRBV, TRBD and TRBJ reference segments using MiTCR v1.1. Analysis was restricted to V-J combinations with a frequency above 0.0001, which covered over 98% of repertoires. A TCS score was defined as the ratio between F50 (clonal expansion) and ExV (chaos), using BLOSUM62-based TCRdist between CDR3 peptides within each V-J. Welch's t-statistics and random forest reduced just over 500 V-J features to 13, which were used in a naive Bayes classifier (R e1071). The Morisita-Horn index was used to measure how similar the thyroid and blood repertoires were. TCRdb redid the processing of the public reads, applying fastp at Q25 and MiXCR, and retained in-frame beta chains. Entries are consolidated by CDR3 protein sequence, retaining the most common genes and DNA. TCRdb's processing, not the authors', yielded these V and J calls. The sample has approximately 700,000 distinct CDR3 sequences on record, approximately 42% of them singletons. The top ten hold roughly 7.2% of the sample.

From the cysteine up to the phenylalanine, the CDR3 has a length of 15 residues. Only the CDR3 part of the read is kept: 45 bases, read in frame from the first base. The germline V gene supplies CDR1 SNHLY and CDR2 FYNNEI. V has 6 bases trimmed and J has 7 bases trimmed; junction bases matching no gene number 10. This entry belongs to a study of T cells in Graves' hyperthyroidism and ophthalmopathy (dated by TCRdb to the late 2010s). For the wider study: To identify TCR V-J signatures that set the groups apart, the researchers used a discovery cohort of about a hundred patients, made up of roughly 45 with Graves' ophthalmopathy and some 58 with stable Graves' hyperthyroidism. Whether ophthalmopathy could be predicted prospectively was tested in an independent validation cohort made up of fewer than 20 hyperthyroidism patients plus 17 patients who later progressed to ophthalmopathy. For training and testing, the approximately 92 patients in the discovery cohort were randomly divided in a 7:3 ratio. The study also compared thyroid tissue and blood T-cell repertoires from five or six Graves' hyperthyroidism patients. After blood sampling, hyperthyroidism patients were treated with methimazole at a starting dose of 30 mg daily, and ophthalmopathy patients were treated with high-dose intravenous methylprednisolone. According to the paper, TCR Vbeta CDR3 sequencing was carried out on 135 peripheral blood samples, which came from about 45 ophthalmopathy, around 74 hyperthyroidism and around 17 progressor patients. The full study reports these points: Most expanded thyroid clonotypes (frequency above 0.001) were also detected in blood, a finding suggesting that blood repertoires may reflect thyroid immune responses. Sample size was not statistically predetermined, and blinding of investigators to group allocation was not performed. A 13 V-J signature model separated ophthalmopathy from stable hyperthyroidism, with around 90% sensitivity and 81.08% specificity in cross-validation and 80%/75% in testing. In validation, the model predicted progression to ophthalmopathy with around 71% sensitivity and less than 80% specificity, a median of about six months before onset.

The sequence was collected from an adult man with Graves' disease, either hyperthyroidism or ophthalmopathy (not recorded which). Sequenced sample: peripheral blood or thyroid tissue (not recorded which). This sequence uses TRBV2 and TRBJ1-4, with TRBD1 matching 8 junction bases. The nucleotide sequence is given as TGTGCCAGCAGAGTTGGGACAGGAATCCGTGAAAAACTGTTTTTT. This translates into CASRVGTGIREKLFF.